This T cell receptor beta chain was identified in a study of human T cells and chemical hapten exposure. This clonotype was found a few times. This sample's time point: patch test 1, 2 weeks after DPC sensitization. Treatment meaning: therapeutic diphenylcyclopropenone sensitization with weekly scalp DPC. Blood collection happened ahead of applying each patch test. TCRdb re-derived calls from the RACE reads in MiXCR, one entry per CDR3 protein. The sample includes approximately 80,000 distinct CDR3 sequences, about 11% of them seen just once. The V gene end was trimmed by 7 bases and the J gene end by 7 bases; junction bases not matched to a gene: 11. CDR3 size: 15 residues. CDR1 is SQVTM, CDR2 ANQGSEA, per germline.

The clonotype originates from a woman between 50 and 59 years old with alopecia areata. Some clones in this sample may be carry-over from other donors' samples. The chain joins TRBV29-1 to TRBJ2-1, with 12 bases that match TRBD2. This specimen was whole blood, taken in connection with sensitization to the hapten diphenylcyclopropenone (DPC). DNA of the CDR3: TGCAGCGAGACCCGGACTAGCGGGATCTATAATGAGCAGTTCTTC. This gives the protein CSETRTSGIYNEQFF.